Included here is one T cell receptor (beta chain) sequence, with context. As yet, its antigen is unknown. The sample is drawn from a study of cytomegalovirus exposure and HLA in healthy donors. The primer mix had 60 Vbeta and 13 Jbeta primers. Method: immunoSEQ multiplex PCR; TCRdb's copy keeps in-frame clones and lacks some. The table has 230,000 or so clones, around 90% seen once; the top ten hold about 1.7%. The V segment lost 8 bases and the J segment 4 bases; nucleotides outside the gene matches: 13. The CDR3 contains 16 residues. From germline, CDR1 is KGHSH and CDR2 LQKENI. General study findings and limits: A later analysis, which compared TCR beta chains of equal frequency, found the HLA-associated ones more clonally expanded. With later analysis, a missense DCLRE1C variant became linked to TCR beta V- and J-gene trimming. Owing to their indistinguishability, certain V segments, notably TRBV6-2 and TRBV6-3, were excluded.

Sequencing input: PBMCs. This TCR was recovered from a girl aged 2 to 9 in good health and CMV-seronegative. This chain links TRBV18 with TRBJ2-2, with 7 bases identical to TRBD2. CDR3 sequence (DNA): TGTGCCAGCCGCCGGCTTTCCCGCGGGAGCACCGGGGAGCTGTTTTTT. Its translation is CASRRLSRGSTGELFF.